The present TCR beta chain was sequenced within a study of T-cell memory formation after mild COVID-19. Study information: Each donor largely had its own TCR clusters. Overall study results and limits: Prior to infection, memory already included some responding clones, suggesting cross-reactive memory joined. Clones shrinking from day 15 to 85 showed even CD4/CD8 mixes; later expanders tilted CD4+.

Germline CDR1 is SGHTA and CDR2 is FQGTGA. V was pared by 5 bases and J by 5 bases, with 7 bases of the junction left unmatched. The CDR3 runs to 15 residues. There are a few counts of this clonotype. Its cognate antigen is unknown. cDNA libraries for TCR alpha and TCR beta, carrying sample barcodes and UMIs, came from 5'RACE with constant-segment primers. Via MiXCR, TCRdb re-called the 5' RACE reads, giving one row per CDR3 protein. Of around 450,000 distinct CDR3 sequences in the sample, less than 25% were seen once. Sequencing input: PBMCs or a T cell subset sorted from them (not recorded which). The V call is TRBV7-3, the J call TRBJ2-2, with 8 bases fitting TRBD1. The origin of this receptor is an adult woman who had mild COVID-19 (a few samples of this study predate the infection). Cell type and time point are not known. The CDR3 coding sequence is TGTGCCAGCAGCGTACAGGGGGGTGGAACCGGGGAGCTGTTTTTT. Translating gives CASSVQGGGTGELFF.